This paragraph covers one T cell receptor (beta chain) sequence. This sample is drawn from a study of blood T cell repertoires in COVID-19. For recovered donors of Cohort 3, there were two negative PCRs, clearance, or symptom resolution. The CDR3 is 16 residues long. After removal of 5 bases from V and 0 bases from J, the junction contained 5 bases not matched to a gene. Germline V lookup: CDR1 SGHVS, CDR2 FQNEAQ. In the study's own analysis: The assay estimated nucleated cells by amplifying reference gene primers. The data were produced by immunoSEQ multiplex PCR, yet TCRdb's version contains in-frame clones alone and is incomplete. V, J and clone size reflect that table, while D and trimming were determined from the DNA. The table has approximately 320,000 clones, 87% seen once.

The V and J genes are TRBV7-8 and TRBJ2-3, with 10 bases aligning to TRBD2. Sequencing was performed on PBMCs or T cells enriched from blood (not recorded which). This receptor was obtained from a woman under 30 who had recovered from COVID-19. Written as DNA, the CDR3 is TGTGCCAGCAGCGAGCTAGCGGGGGTGAGCACAGATACGCAGTATTTT. As protein: CASSELAGVSTDTQYF.